These 20 T cell receptor beta chains were all obtained from the same sample, sequenced in a study of beta chain features in type 1 diabetes. Points from the study as a whole: Patients with Type 1 diabetes showed moderately but significantly shorter TCRB CDR3s in all four CD4+ subsets.

No antigens are known for them. Sequenced material consisted of expressed TCRB transcripts (all of the isolated RNA was reverse transcribed). Repertoires were generated with immunoSEQ multiplex PCR, while TCRdb's copy carries only in-frame clones and drops some. The data contain around 600,000 clones, 9.5% to 15% of them singletons. Material: naive CD4+ T cells from blood. These TCRs come from a man in his thirties or forties with type 1 diabetes.

This chain links TRBV6-5 with TRBJ2-3; TRBD1 matches at 7 bases. V dropped 5 bases and J dropped 2; count of bases not matched to a gene: 4. Per germline, CDR1 MNHEY and CDR2 SVGAGI. The length of the CDR3 is 14 residues. The CDR3 DNA reads as TGTGCCAGCAGTCTGACAGGGTACACAGATACGCAGTATTTT. Its protein product is CASSLTGYTDTQYF.

This clone was seen more than once but under ten times. The CDR3 DNA is TGTGCCAGCAGTTATAGGGTTAATAATCAGCCCCAGCATTTT. As protein: CASSYRVNNQPQHF. The chain uses TRBV6-5 and TRBJ1-5; D ambiguous. V lost 3 bases and J 4 bases, leaving 10 bases between the germline ends. CDR3 length: 14 amino acids. CDR1 MNHEY and CDR2 SVGAGI come from the germline V gene.

This clone was counted a few times. The V and J genes are TRBV5-1 and TRBJ2-1, with D possibly TRBD1 on 6 matching bases. CDR1 is SGHRS and CDR2 is YFSETQ in the germline V gene. The CDR3 covers 16 residues. V dropped 2 bases and J dropped 3 bases, with 15 bases sitting between them. Written as DNA, the CDR3 is TGCGCCAGCAGCTTCCACGGGACATCCCTCTACAATGAGCAGTTCTTC. Protein sequence: CASSFHGTSLYNEQFF.

This chain joins TRBV6-5 and TRBJ1-2; D gene uncertain. The CDR3 length is 16 residues. The V end lost 4 bases, the J end lost 4 bases, and 19 bases lay between the germline ends. CDR1 MNHEY and CDR2 SVGAGI come from the germline V gene. This CDR3 reads CASSLEAQKDFYGYTF. CDR3 DNA: TGTGCCAGCAGTTTGGAAGCACAAAAGGATTTCTATGGCTACACCTTC.

The rearrangement joins TRBV4-3 to TRBJ1-2, with D possibly matching TRBD1 (5 bases). The V and J ends lost 0 bases and 5 bases respectively, with 25 bases between them. This CDR3 spans 19 amino acids. Germline-derived CDR1 and CDR2 are LGHNA and YSLEER. CDR3 sequence (DNA): TGCGCCAGCAGCCAAGATTTGTCGTGGGCCGGGACGGCCACTTATGGCTACACCTTC. Amino acids: CASSQDLSWAGTATYGYTF.

The chain combines TRBV19 with TRBJ1-1; 8 bases are a match to TRBD1. This CDR3 comprises 15 residues. The V gene end was trimmed by 4 bases and the J gene end by 6 bases; junction bases not matched to a gene: 10. The V gene's germline CDR1 is LNHDA and CDR2 SQIVND (reference sequence). The CDR3 is CASSTGTGSFSEAFF. CDR3 bases: TGTGCCAGTAGTACCGGGACAGGATCTTTTTCTGAAGCTTTCTTT. Looking up the rest from reference TRBV19 and TRBJ1-1 gives the full variable domain: DGGITQSPKYLFRKEGQNVTLSCEQNLNHDAMYWYRQDPGQGLRLIYYSQIVNDFQKGDIAEGYSVSREKKESFPLTVTSAQKNPTAFYLCASSTGTGSFSEAFFGQGTRLTVV.

The sample holds a few counts of this clone. This chain links TRBV28 with TRBJ1-4; the D gene is possibly TRBD1 (6 bases). The CDR3 totals 16 residues. Between the trimmed V and J ends, which lost 5 bases and 0 bases, there was a span of 13 bases. Per the germline V gene, CDR1 is MDHEN and CDR2 is SYDVKM. The CDR3 reads CASSGPGQATNEKLFF. CDR3 coding DNA: TGTGCCAGCAGTGGTCCGGGACAAGCAACTAATGAAAAACTGTTTTTT.

This clone was picked up a small number of times. The chain uses TRBV6-6 and TRBJ1-5; D is undetermined. The CDR3 spans 16 residues. V lost 2 bases, J lost 5 bases, and 16 bases lay in between. Per the germline V gene, CDR1 is MNHNY and CDR2 is SVGAGI (reference sequence). CDR3 in amino acids: CASSYGRVEVHQPQHF. CDR3 in DNA: TGTGCCAGCAGTTACGGGCGGGTAGAAGTTCATCAGCCCCAGCATTTT.

This clone was counted a few times. This chain uses TRBV2 with TRBJ1-2; tentatively, D is TRBD1 (5 bases). With 2 bases removed from V and 3 bases from J, the gap between germline ends came to 10 bases. CDR1 and CDR2 from the germline V gene are SNHLY and FYNNEI. This CDR3 is built from 14 residues. CDR3 sequence: CASSEQGWDYGYTF. Written as DNA, the CDR3 is TGTGCCAGCAGTGAACAGGGTTGGGACTATGGCTACACCTTC.

V gene TRBV28 combines with J gene TRBJ1-2; TRBD1 might be the D (6 bases). The CDR3 consists of 14 residues. The V end lost 7 bases, the J end lost 2 bases, and 14 bases lay between the germline ends. The germline V gene encodes CDR1 MDHEN and CDR2 SYDVKM. The CDR3: CASTTGAVNYGYTF. DNA of the CDR3: TGTGCCAGCACCACGGGGGCCGTAAACTATGGCTACACCTTC.

The CDR3, as DNA: TGCAGCGTTGGACAGATAGACCATGGCTACACCTTC. Translating it yields CSVGQIDHGYTF. The gene calls are TRBV29-1 and TRBJ1-2, with a possible D match to TRBD1 (5 bases). V was shortened by 4 bases and J by 6 bases, with 12 bases between the two germline ends. CDR1 is SQVTM and CDR2 is ANQGSEA in the germline V gene. The CDR3 extends over 12 amino acids.

The sample holds a few counts of this clone. The V and J genes are TRBV4-2 and TRBJ2-7; D not certain. The CDR3 runs to 11 residues. V shed 0 bases and J shed 11 bases, with 8 bases lying between them. CDR1 is LGHNA and CDR2 is YNFKEQ in the germline V gene. The CDR3 loop is CASSQEGIEYF. DNA for the CDR3: TGTGCCAGCAGCCAAGAAGGAATTGAGTACTTC.

This clone came up a few times. This rearrangement joins TRBV18 to TRBJ2-5; D not resolved. The CDR3 extends over 14 amino acids. The germline CDR1 and CDR2 sequences are KGHSH and LQKENI. Between the trimmed V and J ends, which lost 0 bases and 10 bases, there was a span of 15 bases. This CDR3 is CASSPPSKGSDQYF. The CDR3 nucleotides are TGTGCCAGCTCACCACCGAGTAAAGGAAGCGACCAGTACTTC.

V is TRBV28 and J is TRBJ1-6, with D perhaps TRBD1 (6 bases). Germline CDR1 MDHEN, CDR2 SYDVKM. Trimming shortened V by 2 bases and J by 7 bases, and 12 bases separated the two germline ends. CDR3 length equals 15 residues. CDR3 amino acids: CASSLLGGWNSPLHF. The DNA of the CDR3 is TGTGCCAGCAGTTTACTCGGGGGCTGGAATTCACCCCTCCACTTT.

Only a few counts were recorded for this clone. The V call is TRBV6-5, the J call TRBJ1-5; perhaps TRBD1 as D (6 bases). This CDR3 has 13 residues. Deletions cut 4 bases from V and 6 bases from J, with 10 bases between. The germline gives CDR1 MNHEY, CDR2 SVGAGI. CDR3 loop: CASSFATGQPQHF. The DNA of the CDR3 is TGTGCCAGCAGTTTTGCGACAGGTCAGCCCCAGCATTTT.

The rearrangement joins TRBV4-2 to TRBJ1-1, with TRBD1 identical over 7 bases. The CDR3 sequence is 13 residues long. The V segment lost 6 bases and the J segment 2 bases; nucleotides outside the gene matches: 3. CDR1 and CDR2 from the germline V gene are LGHNA and YNFKEQ. As DNA, the CDR3 is TGTGCCAGCAGAACAGGGGAAAACACTGAAGCTTTCTTT. Encoded protein: CASRTGENTEAFF.

This clone was observed a few times. Other nucleotide sequences from this sample produce the same CDR3. This sequence joins TRBV5-4 and TRBJ1-2; D uncertain. The CDR3 length is 14 residues. The germline CDR1 and CDR2 sequences are SGHNT and YYREEE (reference sequence). V was shortened by 0 bases and J by 0 bases, with 6 bases between the two germline ends. The CDR3 reads CASSLGAANYGYTF. Written as DNA, the CDR3 is TGTGCCAGCAGCTTGGGGGCAGCTAACTATGGCTACACCTTC.

On this clone itself: Other DNA sequences of this sample code for an identical CDR3. V and J are TRBV10-3 and TRBJ2-5, with TRBD1 matching over 9 bases. The CDR3 contains 14 residues. The V segment lost 4 bases and the J segment 3 bases; nucleotides outside the gene matches: 3. Germline CDR1 is ENHRY and CDR2 is SYGVKD. CDR3: CAISGGQGEETQYF. The CDR3 coding sequence is TGTGCCATCAGTGGGGGACAGGGAGAAGAGACCCAGTACTTC.

This clone was seen only a few times. CDR3 protein: CASSESLRLIAGATDTQYF. DNA for the CDR3: TGTGCCAGCAGCGAGTCTTTGAGGCTAATAGCGGGGGCAACAGATACGCAGTATTTT. V gene TRBV28 combines with J gene TRBJ2-3; TRBD2 matches at 9 bases. This CDR3 has 19 amino acids. Germline loops: CDR1 MDHEN, CDR2 SYDVKM. The ends lost 6 bases at V and 3 bases at J; junction bases unmatched: 19.

The chain couples TRBV5-1 to TRBJ2-3; 13 bases match TRBD2. The CDR3 runs to 16 residues. Per the germline V gene, CDR1 is SGHRS and CDR2 is YFSETQ. Trimming took 4 bases from V and 1 from J; bases not matched to a gene: 3. CDR3 coding DNA: TGCGCCAGCAGCCGGGGGACTAGCGGGGGCACAGATACGCAGTATTTT. Its translation: CASSRGTSGGTDTQYF. Full variable domain (remainder filled in from reference TRBV5-1 and TRBJ2-3): KAGVTQTPRYLIKTRGQQVTLSCSPISGHRSVSWYQQTPGQGLQFLFEYFSETQRNKGNFPGRFSGRQFSNSRSEMNVSTLELGDSALYLCASSRGTSGGTDTQYFGPGTRLTVL.